The clone carrying this T cell receptor (beta chain) appeared many times. What it recognizes is unknown. This specimen comes from a study of cytomegalovirus exposure and HLA in healthy donors. The CDR3 loop spans 14 amino acids. Per germline, CDR1 MGHRA and CDR2 YSYEKL. V lost 0 bases, J lost 1 base, and 6 bases lay in between. It was with 60 Vbeta and 13 Jbeta primers that the PCR ran. Method: immunoSEQ multiplex PCR; TCRdb's copy keeps in-frame clones and lacks some. This table holds around 120,000 clones, roughly 79% found once. General study points: A later analysis linked a missense DCLRE1C variant to TCR beta V- and J-gene trimming. As a later analysis showed, several of the most significant clusters appeared to be linked to common viral pathogens.

This sequence originates from a young woman in good health and CMV-seronegative. The sequenced material came from PBMCs. V gene TRBV4-1 combines with J gene TRBJ1-1; D remains unclear. The CDR3 sequence is CASSQELANTEAFF. Here the CDR3 DNA reads TGCGCCAGCAGCCAAGAATTAGCGAACACTGAAGCTTTCTTT.